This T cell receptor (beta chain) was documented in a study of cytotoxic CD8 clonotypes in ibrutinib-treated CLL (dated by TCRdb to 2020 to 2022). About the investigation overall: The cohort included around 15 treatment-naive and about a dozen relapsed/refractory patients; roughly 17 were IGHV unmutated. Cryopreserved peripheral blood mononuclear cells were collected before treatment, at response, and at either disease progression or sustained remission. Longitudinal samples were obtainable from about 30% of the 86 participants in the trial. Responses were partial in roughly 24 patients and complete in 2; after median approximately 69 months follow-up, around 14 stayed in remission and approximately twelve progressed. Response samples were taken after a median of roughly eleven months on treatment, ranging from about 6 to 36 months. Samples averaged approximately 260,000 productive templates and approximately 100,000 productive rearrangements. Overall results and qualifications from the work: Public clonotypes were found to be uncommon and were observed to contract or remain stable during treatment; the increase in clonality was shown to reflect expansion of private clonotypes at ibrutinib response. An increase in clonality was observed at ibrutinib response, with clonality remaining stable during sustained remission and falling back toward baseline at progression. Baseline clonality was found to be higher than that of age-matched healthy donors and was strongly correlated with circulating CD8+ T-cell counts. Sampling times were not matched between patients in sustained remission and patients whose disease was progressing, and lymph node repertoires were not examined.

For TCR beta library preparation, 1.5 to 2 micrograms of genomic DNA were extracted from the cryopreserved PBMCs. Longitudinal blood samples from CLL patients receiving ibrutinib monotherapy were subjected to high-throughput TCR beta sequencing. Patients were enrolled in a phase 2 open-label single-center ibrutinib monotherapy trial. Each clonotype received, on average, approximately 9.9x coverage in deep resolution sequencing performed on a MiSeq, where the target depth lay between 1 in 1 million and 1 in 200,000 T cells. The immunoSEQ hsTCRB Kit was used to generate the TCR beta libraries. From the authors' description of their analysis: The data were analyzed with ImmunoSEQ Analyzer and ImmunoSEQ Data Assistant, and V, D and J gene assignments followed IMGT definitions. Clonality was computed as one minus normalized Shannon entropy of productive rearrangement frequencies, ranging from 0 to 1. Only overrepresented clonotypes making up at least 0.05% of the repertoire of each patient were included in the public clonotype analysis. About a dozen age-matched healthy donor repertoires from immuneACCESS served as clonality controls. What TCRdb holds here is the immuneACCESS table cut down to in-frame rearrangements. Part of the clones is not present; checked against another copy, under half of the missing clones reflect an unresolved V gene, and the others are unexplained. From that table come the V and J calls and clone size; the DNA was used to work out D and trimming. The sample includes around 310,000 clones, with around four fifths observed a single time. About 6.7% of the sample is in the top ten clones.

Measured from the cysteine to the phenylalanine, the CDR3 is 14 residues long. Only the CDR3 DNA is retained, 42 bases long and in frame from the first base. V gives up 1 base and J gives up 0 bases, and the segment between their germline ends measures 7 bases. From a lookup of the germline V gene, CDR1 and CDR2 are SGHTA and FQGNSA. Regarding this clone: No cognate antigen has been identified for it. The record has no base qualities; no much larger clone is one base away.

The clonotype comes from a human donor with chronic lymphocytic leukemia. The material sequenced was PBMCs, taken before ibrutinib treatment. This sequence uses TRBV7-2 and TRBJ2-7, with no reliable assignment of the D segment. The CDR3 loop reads CASSLVPNSYEQYF. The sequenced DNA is TGTGCCAGCAGCTTAGTTCCGAACTCCTACGAGCAGTACTTC.